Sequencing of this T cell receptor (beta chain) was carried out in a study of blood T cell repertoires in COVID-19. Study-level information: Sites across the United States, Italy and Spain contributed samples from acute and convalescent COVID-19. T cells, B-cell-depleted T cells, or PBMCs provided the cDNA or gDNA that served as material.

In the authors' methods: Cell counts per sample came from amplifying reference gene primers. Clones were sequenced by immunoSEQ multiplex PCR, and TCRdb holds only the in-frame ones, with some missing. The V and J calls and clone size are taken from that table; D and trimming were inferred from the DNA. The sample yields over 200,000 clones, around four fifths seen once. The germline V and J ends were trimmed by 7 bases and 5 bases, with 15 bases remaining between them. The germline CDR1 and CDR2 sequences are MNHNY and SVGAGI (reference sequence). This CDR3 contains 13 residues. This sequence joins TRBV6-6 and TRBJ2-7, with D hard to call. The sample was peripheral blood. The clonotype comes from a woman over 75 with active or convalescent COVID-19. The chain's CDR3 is CASKNENFDEQYF. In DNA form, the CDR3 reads TGTGCCAGCAAGAACGAAAACTTCGACGAGCAGTACTTC.